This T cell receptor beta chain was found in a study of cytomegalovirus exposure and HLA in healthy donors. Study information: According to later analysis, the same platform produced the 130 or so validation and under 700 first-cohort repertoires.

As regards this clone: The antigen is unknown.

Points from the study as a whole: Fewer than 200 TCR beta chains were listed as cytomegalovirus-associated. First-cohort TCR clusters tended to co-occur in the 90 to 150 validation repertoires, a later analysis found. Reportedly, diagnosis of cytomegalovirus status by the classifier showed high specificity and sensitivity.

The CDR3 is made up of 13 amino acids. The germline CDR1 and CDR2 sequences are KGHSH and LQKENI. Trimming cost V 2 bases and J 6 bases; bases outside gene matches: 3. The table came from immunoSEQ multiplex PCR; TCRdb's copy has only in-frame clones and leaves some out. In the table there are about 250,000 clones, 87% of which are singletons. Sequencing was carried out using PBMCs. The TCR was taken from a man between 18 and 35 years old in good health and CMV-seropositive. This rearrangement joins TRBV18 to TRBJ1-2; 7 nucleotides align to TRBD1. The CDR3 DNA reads TGTGCCAGCTCACCAAGGGACAGTCATGGCTACACCTTC. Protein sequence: CASSPRDSHGYTF.